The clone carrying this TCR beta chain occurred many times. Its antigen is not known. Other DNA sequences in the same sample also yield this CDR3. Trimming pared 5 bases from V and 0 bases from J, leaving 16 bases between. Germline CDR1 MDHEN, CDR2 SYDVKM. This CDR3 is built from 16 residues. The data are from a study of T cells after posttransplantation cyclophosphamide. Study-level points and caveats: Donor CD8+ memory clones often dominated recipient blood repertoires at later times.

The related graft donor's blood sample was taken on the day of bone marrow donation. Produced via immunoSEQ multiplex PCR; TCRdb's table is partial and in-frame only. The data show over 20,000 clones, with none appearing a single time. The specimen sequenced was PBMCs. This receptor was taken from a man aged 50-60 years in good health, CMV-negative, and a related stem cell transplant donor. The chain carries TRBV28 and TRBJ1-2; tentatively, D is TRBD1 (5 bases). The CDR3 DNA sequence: TGTGCCAGCAGTACCGGGGGACCGGTAACTAACTATGGCTACACCTTC. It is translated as CASSTGGPVTNYGYTF.